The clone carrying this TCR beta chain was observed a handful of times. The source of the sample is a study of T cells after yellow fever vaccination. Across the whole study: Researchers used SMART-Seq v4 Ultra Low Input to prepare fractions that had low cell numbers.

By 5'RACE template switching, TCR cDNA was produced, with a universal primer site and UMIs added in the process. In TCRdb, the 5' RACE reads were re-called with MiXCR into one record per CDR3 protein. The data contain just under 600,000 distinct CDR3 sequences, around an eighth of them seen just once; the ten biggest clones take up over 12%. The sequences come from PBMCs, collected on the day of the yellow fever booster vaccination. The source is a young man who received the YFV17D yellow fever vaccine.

The CDR3 sequence is CASSPWTSGGGEQFF. The CDR3, as DNA: TGTGCCAGCAGCCCCTGGACTAGCGGGGGCGGCGAGCAGTTCTTC. The chain uses TRBV3-1 and TRBJ2-1; the match to TRBD2 covers 13 bases. J was trimmed by 10 bases and V by 4 bases; bases with no gene match: 7. The CDR3 sequence is 15 residues long. Germline values: CDR1 LGHDT, CDR2 YNNKEL (reference sequence).